This entry lists 17 T cell receptor beta chains sequenced from one sample in a study of CD8 T cells in Susac syndrome. With random hexamers, 0.5 to 1 ug RNA was reverse transcribed. TCRdb reprocessed the immunoSEQ multiplex PCR reads with MiXCR, giving one entry per CDR3 protein. This sample yields some 150,000 distinct CDR3 sequences, of which approximately 94% are seen a single time; roughly 0.19% belongs to the top ten. Sequencing was carried out using CD8+ T cells from PBMCs. The receptors stem from a human donor with multiple sclerosis.

The chain has TRBV29-1 and TRBJ2-3, with D tentatively TRBD2 (6 bases). Trimming cost V 7 bases and J 3 bases, with 17 bases left between them. The CDR3 consists of 14 residues. The germline gives CDR1 SQVTM, CDR2 ANQGSEA. CDR3 sequence: CSGWLGGETDTQYF. The CDR3 nucleotides read TGCAGCGGTTGGCTGGGGGGAGAAACAGATACGCAGTATTTT.

The chain is built from TRBV29-1 and TRBJ2-1; no clear D gene. The V gene lost 1 base and the J gene lost 2 bases, with 9 bases spanning the gap. Germline V gene data show CDR1 as SQVTM and CDR2 as ANQGSEA. This CDR3 is 14 amino acids long. In DNA, the CDR3 is TGCAGCGTTGAAGGGGGTTCGACCTACAATGAGCAGTTCTTC. This gives the protein CSVEGGSTYNEQFF.

This clonotype is a singleton in its sample. The rearrangement joins TRBV30 to TRBJ2-7, with 8 bases fitting TRBD1. The CDR3 consists of 12 residues. The germline gives CDR1 GTSNPN, CDR2 SVGIG (reference sequence). The ends lost 6 bases at V and 2 bases at J; junction bases unmatched: 3. CDR3 nucleotide sequence: TGTGCCTGCGACAGGGGACCCTACGAGCAGTACTTC. It encodes CACDRGPYEQYF.

The CDR3 loop is CASSPTLGEFRYEQYF. The DNA of the CDR3 is TGTGCCAGCAGCCCTACCCTAGGAGAGTTTCGCTACGAGCAGTACTTC. The chain employs TRBV9 and TRBJ2-7; unclear D gene. CDR1 and CDR2 from the germline V gene are SGDLS and YYNGEE. V was pared by 4 bases and J by 3 bases, with 20 bases between. The CDR3 runs to 16 residues.

The V gene is TRBV7-9, the J gene TRBJ2-1; 8 bases align to TRBD1. With V trimmed by 2 bases and J by 4 bases, 10 bases remained unmatched. CDR1 and CDR2 (germline): SEHNR, FQNEAQ (reference sequence). The CDR3 has 17 residues. CDR3 sequence: CASSLPLTGTGYNEQFF. The CDR3 nucleotides read TGTGCCAGCAGCTTACCATTGACCGGGACAGGATACAATGAGCAGTTCTTC.

The V call is TRBV20-1, the J call TRBJ2-3; 11 positions match TRBD1. This CDR3 has 15 amino acids. Losses at the gene ends were 6 bases for V and 5 bases for J; bases not matched to a gene: 10. Germline-derived CDR1 and CDR2 are DFQATT and SNEGSKA (reference sequence). The CDR3 reads CSAPPGQGVLDTQYF. In DNA form, the CDR3 reads TGCAGTGCCCCACCGGGACAGGGGGTTTTAGATACGCAGTATTTT.

The V gene is TRBV20-1, the J gene TRBJ1-1; no definite D call. The CDR3 sequence is 12 residues long. CDR1 and CDR2 (germline): DFQATT, SNEGSKA (reference sequence). The V end lost 3 bases, the J end lost 0 bases, and 5 bases lay between the germline ends. CDR3 nucleotide sequence: TGCAGTGCTAGCCCAGTGAACACTGAAGCTTTCTTT. Encoded protein: CSASPVNTEAFF.

The V and J genes are TRBV19 and TRBJ2-7; D gene ambiguous. The V end was cut by 4 bases, the J end by 2 bases, with 12 bases between. From germline, CDR1 is LNHDA and CDR2 SQIVND (reference sequence). The CDR3 extends over 14 amino acids. CDR3 sequence (DNA): TGTGCCAGTAGTACAACAATCGACGCCTACGAGCAGTACTTC. Its translation: CASSTTIDAYEQYF.

The DNA of the CDR3 is TGTGCCAGCAGCTCCCGGACAGGCTACGAGCAGTACTTC. Amino acids: CASSSRTGYEQYF. The chain links TRBV14 to TRBJ2-7; TRBD1 aligns across 7 bases. With V trimmed by 5 bases and J by 3 bases, 4 bases remained unmatched. CDR1 SGHDN and CDR2 FVKESK come from the germline V gene. This CDR3 region has 13 residues.

The chain is built from TRBV4-2 and TRBJ1-3; D is undetermined. CDR1 LGHNA and CDR2 YNFKEQ come from the germline V gene. The CDR3 is made up of 15 amino acids. Trimming cost V 5 bases and J 0 bases, with 11 bases left between them. The chain's CDR3 is CASSSQVNSGNTIYF. The CDR3 coding sequence is TGTGCCAGCAGCTCCCAGGTCAACTCTGGAAACACCATATATTTT.

The rearrangement joins TRBV27 to TRBJ2-1; D remains ambiguous. Trimming stripped 4 bases from V and 8 bases from J, with 24 bases between. Germline values: CDR1 MNHEY, CDR2 SMNVEV (reference sequence). The CDR3 length is 17 residues. The CDR3: CASSSRLRIPLRDEQFF. The CDR3 coding sequence is TGTGCCAGCAGTTCCCGACTTAGAATTCCTCTCCGCGATGAGCAGTTCTTC.

This chain joins TRBV29-1 and TRBJ2-7; weak D call: TRBD1 (5 bases). The CDR3 covers 13 residues. The germline V gene has CDR1 SQVTM and CDR2 ANQGSEA. With 4 bases removed from V and 0 bases from J, the gap between germline ends came to 10 bases. CDR3 loop: CSVVGLASYEQYF. Here the CDR3 DNA reads TGCAGCGTTGTGGGGCTTGCCTCCTACGAGCAGTACTTC.

The gene calls are TRBV18 and TRBJ2-1; 9 positions agree with TRBD1. The CDR3 spans 16 residues. V lost 6 bases, J lost 4 bases, and 10 bases stayed unmatched. Germline V lookup: CDR1 KGHSH, CDR2 LQKENI. CDR3 sequence (DNA): TGTGCCAGCTCGTCCGGGACAGGGCGCTCGTACAATGAGCAGTTCTTC. Encoded protein: CASSSGTGRSYNEQFF.

The chain combines TRBV2 with TRBJ2-1; D call uncertain. Germline loops: CDR1 SNHLY, CDR2 FYNNEI. The CDR3 sequence is 15 residues long. Deletions cut 3 bases from V and 4 bases from J, with 13 bases between. In nucleotides, the CDR3 is TGTGCCAGCAGTGAGTCCGGGCTAGGGTACAATGAGCAGTTCTTC. Translated: CASSESGLGYNEQFF.

The V call is TRBV29-1, the J call TRBJ2-3; D possibly uses TRBD1 or TRBD2 (6 bases each). CDR3 length equals 12 residues. Germline V CDR1 and CDR2: SQVTM, ANQGSEA. Trimming cost V 4 bases and J 8 bases, with 13 bases left between them. This CDR3 is CSVVGGEGTQYF. In nucleotides, the CDR3 is TGCAGCGTTGTCGGGGGCGAGGGTACGCAGTATTTT.

The CDR3 nucleotides read TGTGCCAGCAGCCCGGCCCGGGGGCAGCCTGAAGCTTTCTTT. The encoded protein is CASSPARGQPEAFF. V is TRBV6-4 and J is TRBJ1-1; TRBD1 might be the D (6 bases). CDR1 MRHNA and CDR2 SNTAGT come from the germline V gene. The V end lost 6 bases, the J end lost 6 bases, and 17 bases lay between the germline ends. CDR3 length: 14 residues.

In its sample, this clonotype was seen once. The rearrangement uses TRBV15 and TRBJ1-2; D may be TRBD1 (5 bases). The V gene lost 5 bases and the J gene lost 6 bases, with 16 bases spanning the gap. This CDR3 comprises 14 residues. Germline lookup yields CDR1 LNHNV and CDR2 YYDKDF (reference sequence). CDR3 sequence reads: CATSGLIGGDGYTF. CDR3 bases: TGTGCCACCAGCGGACTCATCGGAGGGGATGGCTACACCTTC.